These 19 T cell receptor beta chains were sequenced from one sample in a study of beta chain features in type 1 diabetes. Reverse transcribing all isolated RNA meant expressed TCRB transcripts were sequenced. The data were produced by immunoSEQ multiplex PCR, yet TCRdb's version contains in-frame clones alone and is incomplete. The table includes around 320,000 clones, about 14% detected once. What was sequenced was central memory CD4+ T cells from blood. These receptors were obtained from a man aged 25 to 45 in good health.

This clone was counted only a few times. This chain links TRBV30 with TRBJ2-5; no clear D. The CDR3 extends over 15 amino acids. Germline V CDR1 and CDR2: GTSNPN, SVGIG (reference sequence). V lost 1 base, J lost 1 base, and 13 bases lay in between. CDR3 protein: CAWSGSPATQETQYF. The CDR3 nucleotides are TGTGCCTGGAGTGGTTCGCCAGCAACCCAAGAGACCCAGTACTTC.

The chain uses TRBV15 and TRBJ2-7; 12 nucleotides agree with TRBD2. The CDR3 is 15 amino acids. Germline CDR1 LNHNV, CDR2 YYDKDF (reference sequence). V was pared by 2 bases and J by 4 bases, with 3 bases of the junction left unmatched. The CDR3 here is CATSRTGTSGYEQYV. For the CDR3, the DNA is TGTGCCACCAGCAGAACCGGGACTAGCGGGTACGAGCAGTACGTC.

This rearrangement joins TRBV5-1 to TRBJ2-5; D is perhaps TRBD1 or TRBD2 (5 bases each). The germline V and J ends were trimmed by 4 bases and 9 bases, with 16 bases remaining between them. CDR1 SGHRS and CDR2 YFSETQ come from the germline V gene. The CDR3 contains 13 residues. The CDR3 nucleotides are TGCGCCAGCAGCGGGACGGTGCAATCTGCCCAGTACTTC. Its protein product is CASSGTVQSAQYF.

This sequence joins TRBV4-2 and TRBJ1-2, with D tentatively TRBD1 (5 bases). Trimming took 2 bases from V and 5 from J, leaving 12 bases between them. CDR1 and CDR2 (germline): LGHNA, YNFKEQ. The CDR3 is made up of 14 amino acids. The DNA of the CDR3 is TGTGCCAGCAGCCAATTAGGGGAAGCTTATGGCTACACCTTC. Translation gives CASSQLGEAYGYTF.

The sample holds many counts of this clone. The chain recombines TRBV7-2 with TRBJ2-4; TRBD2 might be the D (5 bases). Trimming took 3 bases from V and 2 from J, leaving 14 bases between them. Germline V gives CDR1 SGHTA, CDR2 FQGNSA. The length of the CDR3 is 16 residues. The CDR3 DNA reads TGTGCCAGCAGCTTTACTTCTGCGGGTTCCAAAAACATTCAGTACTTC. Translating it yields CASSFTSAGSKNIQYF. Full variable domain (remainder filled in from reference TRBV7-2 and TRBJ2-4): GAGVSQSPSNKVTEKGKDVELRCDPISGHTALYWYRQSLGQGLEFLIYFQGNSAPDKSGLPSDRFSAERTGGSVSTLTIQRTQQEDSAVYLCASSFTSAGSKNIQYFGAGTRLSVL.

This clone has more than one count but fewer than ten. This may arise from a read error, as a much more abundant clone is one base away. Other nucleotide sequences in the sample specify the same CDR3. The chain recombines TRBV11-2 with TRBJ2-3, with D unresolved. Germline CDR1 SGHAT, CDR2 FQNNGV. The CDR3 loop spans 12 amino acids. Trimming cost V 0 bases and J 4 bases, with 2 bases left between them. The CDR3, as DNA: TGTGCCAGCAGCTTAGACTCAGATACGCAGTATTTT. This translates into CASSLDSDTQYF.

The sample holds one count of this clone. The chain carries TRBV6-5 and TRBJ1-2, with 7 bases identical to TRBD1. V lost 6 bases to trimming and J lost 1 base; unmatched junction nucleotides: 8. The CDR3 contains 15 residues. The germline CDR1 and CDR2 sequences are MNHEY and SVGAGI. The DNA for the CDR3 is TGTGCCAGCAGCTCCGGGACAGCCATTAACTATGGCTACACCTTC. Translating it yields CASSSGTAINYGYTF.

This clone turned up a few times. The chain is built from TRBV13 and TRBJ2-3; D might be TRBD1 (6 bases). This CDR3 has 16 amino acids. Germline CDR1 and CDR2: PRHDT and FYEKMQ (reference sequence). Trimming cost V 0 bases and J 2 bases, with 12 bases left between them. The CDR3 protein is CASSLGHGQNTDTQYF. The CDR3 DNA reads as TGTGCCAGCAGCTTAGGACACGGACAGAACACAGATACGCAGTATTTT.

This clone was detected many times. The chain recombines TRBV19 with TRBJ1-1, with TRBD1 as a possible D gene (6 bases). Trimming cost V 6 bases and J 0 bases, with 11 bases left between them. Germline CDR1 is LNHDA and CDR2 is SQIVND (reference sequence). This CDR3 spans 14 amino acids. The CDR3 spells CASSGGQLNTEAFF. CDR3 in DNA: TGTGCCAGTAGCGGAGGACAGTTGAACACTGAAGCTTTCTTT.

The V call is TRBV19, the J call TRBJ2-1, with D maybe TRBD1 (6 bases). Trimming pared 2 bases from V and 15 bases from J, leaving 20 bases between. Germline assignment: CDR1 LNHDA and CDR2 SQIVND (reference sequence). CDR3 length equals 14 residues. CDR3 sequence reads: CASSIRGIGQPPFF. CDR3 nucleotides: TGTGCCAGTAGTATAAGAGGAATAGGACAGCCACCGTTCTTC.

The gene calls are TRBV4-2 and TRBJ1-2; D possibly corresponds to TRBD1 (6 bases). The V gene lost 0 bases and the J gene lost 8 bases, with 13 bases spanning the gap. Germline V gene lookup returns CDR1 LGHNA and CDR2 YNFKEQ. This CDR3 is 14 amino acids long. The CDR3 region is CASSQDPGGHGYTF. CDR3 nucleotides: TGTGCCAGCAGCCAAGATCCCGGGGGGCACGGCTACACCTTC.

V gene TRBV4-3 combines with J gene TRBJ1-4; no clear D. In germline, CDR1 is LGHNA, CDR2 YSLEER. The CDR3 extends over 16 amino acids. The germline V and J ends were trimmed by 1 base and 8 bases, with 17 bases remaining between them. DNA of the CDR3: TGCGCCAGCAGCCAAGGTGCCAATCAACCCGGGGAAAAACTGTTTTTT. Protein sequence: CASSQGANQPGEKLFF.

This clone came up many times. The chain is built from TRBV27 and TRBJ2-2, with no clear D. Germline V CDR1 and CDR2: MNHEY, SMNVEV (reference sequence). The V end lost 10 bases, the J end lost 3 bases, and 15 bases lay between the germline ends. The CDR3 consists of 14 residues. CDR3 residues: CATLAAADTGELFF. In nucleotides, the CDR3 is TGTGCCACCCTCGCGGCAGCCGACACCGGGGAGCTGTTTTTT.

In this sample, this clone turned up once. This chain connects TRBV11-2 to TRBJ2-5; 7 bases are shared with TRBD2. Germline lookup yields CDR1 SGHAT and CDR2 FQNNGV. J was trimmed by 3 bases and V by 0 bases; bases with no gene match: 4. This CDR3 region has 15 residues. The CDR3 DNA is TGTGCCAGCAGCTTAGATGGGAGGGAGGAAGAGACCCAGTACTTC. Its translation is CASSLDGREEETQYF.

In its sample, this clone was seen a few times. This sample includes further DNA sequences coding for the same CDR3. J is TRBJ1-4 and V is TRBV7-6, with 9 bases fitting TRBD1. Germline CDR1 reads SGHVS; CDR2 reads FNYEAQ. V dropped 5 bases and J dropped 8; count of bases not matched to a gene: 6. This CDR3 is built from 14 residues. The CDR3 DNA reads TGTGCCAGCAGCCAGGGACAGGGCGGCGAAAAACTGTTTTTT. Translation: CASSQGQGGEKLFF.

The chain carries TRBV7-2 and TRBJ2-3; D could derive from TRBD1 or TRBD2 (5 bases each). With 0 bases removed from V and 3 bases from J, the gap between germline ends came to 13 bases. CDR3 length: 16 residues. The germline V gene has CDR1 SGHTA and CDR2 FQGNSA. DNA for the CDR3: TGTGCCAGCAGCTTAGCCGGGGTTGGGACGACAGATACGCAGTATTTT. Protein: CASSLAGVGTTDTQYF.

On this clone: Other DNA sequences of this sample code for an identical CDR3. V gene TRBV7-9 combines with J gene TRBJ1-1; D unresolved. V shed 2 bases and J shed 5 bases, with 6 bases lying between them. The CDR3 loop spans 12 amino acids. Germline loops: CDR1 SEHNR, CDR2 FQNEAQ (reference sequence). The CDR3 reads CASSLFSTEAFF. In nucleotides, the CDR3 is TGTGCCAGCAGCTTATTTTCGACTGAAGCTTTCTTT. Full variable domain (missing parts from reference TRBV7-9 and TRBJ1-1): DTGVSQNPRHKITKRGQNVTFRCDPISEHNRLYWYRQTLGQGPEFLTYFQNEAQLEKSRLLSDRFSAERPKGSFSTLEIQRTEQGDSAMYLCASSLFSTEAFFGQGTRLTVV.

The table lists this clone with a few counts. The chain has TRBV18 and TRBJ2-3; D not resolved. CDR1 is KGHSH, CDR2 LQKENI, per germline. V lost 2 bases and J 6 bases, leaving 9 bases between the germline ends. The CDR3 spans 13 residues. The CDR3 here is CASSPVEMDTQYF. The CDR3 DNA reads TGTGCCAGCTCACCAGTGGAGATGGATACGCAGTATTTT. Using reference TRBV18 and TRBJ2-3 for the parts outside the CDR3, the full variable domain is NAGVMQNPRHLVRRRGQEARLRCSPMKGHSHVYWYRQLPEEGLKFMVYLQKENIIDESGMPKERFSAEFPKEGPSILRIQQVVRGDSAAYFCASSPVEMDTQYFGPGTRLTVL.

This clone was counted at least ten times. CDR3 in amino acids: CASSQPSWGGTDTQYF. For the CDR3, the DNA is TGCGCCAGCAGTCAACCGTCCTGGGGGGGCACAGATACGCAGTATTTT. The chain uses TRBV23-1 and TRBJ2-3; maybe TRBD2 (6 bases). TRBV23-1 is filed as an ORF, its function uncertain. There are 16 residues in the CDR3. The V and J ends lost 2 bases and 1 base respectively, with 13 bases between them.